The 7 T cell receptor beta chains in this list originate from one sample, sequenced in a study of cytomegalovirus exposure and HLA in healthy donors listed by TCRdb under 2017. Libraries were constructed by the immunoSEQ multiplex PCR assay. The multiplex PCR relied on a mix of 60 forward primers for TCR Vbeta segments and 13 reverse primers for TCR Jbeta segments. The source is immuneACCESS, and TCRdb retained only in-frame sequences with V and J called. Part of the clones is not carried over; for the studies checked, unresolved V genes explain less than half of this, and the remainder is unexplained. The sample table contains some 130,000 clones; only one count was recorded for 66% of them. Under 2% of the sample belongs to the ten largest clones. Sequenced sample: PBMCs. The receptors originated from a human donor in good health.

The chain links TRBV6-6 to TRBJ1-3; tentative D call: TRBD1 (6 bases). CDR3 length: 16 residues. V was shortened by 5 bases and J by 0 bases, with 14 bases between the two germline ends. Germline assignment: CDR1 MNHNY and CDR2 SVGAGI (reference sequence). In nucleotides, the CDR3 is TGTGCCAGCAGTCATCTCAGGGGCAACTCTGGAAACACCATATATTTT. Its protein product is CASSHLRGNSGNTIYF.

The rearrangement joins TRBV4-1 to TRBJ1-4; tentatively, D is TRBD1 (6 bases). V shed 1 base and J shed 5 bases, with 11 bases lying between them. The CDR3 sequence is 15 residues long. Per germline, CDR1 MGHRA and CDR2 YSYEKL. CDR3 bases: TGCGCCAGCAGCCAAGGGACAGACAAGAATGAAAAACTGTTTTTT. Residues: CASSQGTDKNEKLFF.

This rearrangement joins TRBV19 to TRBJ2-5, with D perhaps matching TRBD2 (7 bases). CDR1 is LNHDA and CDR2 is SQIVND in the germline V gene (reference sequence). V gave up 2 bases and J gave up 2 bases, with 9 bases separating them. The CDR3 totals 14 residues. The CDR3 protein is CASSIRGGQETQYF. CDR3 nucleotides: TGTGCCAGTAGTATAAGGGGGGGACAAGAGACCCAGTACTTC.

In this sample, this clone turned up a few times. The chain is built from TRBV19 and TRBJ2-7; 9 bases agree with TRBD1. The CDR3 loop spans 15 amino acids. Germline V gene lookup returns CDR1 LNHDA and CDR2 SQIVND (reference sequence). After removal of 6 bases from V and 0 bases from J, the junction contained 6 bases not matched to a gene. The CDR3 region is CASSGDRAVSYEQYF. The CDR3 DNA reads as TGTGCCAGTAGCGGGGACAGGGCCGTCTCCTACGAGCAGTACTTC. Full variable domain (rest looked up from reference TRBV19 and TRBJ2-7): DGGITQSPKYLFRKEGQNVTLSCEQNLNHDAMYWYRQDPGQGLRLIYYSQIVNDFQKGDIAEGYSVSREKKESFPLTVTSAQKNPTAFYLCASSGDRAVSYEQYFGPGTRLTVT.

The chain carries TRBV7-3 and TRBJ2-2; possible D gene TRBD2, 5 bases. Germline lookup yields CDR1 SGHTA and CDR2 FQGTGA. This CDR3 is built from 14 residues. Trimming stripped 4 bases from V and 1 base from J, with 7 bases between. The CDR3 DNA follows: TGTGCCAGCAGCTCCGAGGGGAACACCGGGGAGCTGTTTTTT. Encoded protein: CASSSEGNTGELFF.

The rearrangement links TRBV28 to TRBJ2-5, with D possibly TRBD1 on 6 matching bases. V lost 6 bases to trimming and J lost 5 bases, with 10 bases between them. This CDR3 contains 12 residues. From germline, CDR1 is MDHEN and CDR2 SYDVKM. CDR3 loop: CASSSDRETQYF. In nucleotides, the CDR3 is TGTGCCAGCAGCTCCGACAGGGAGACCCAGTACTTC.

The V call is TRBV6-5, the J call TRBJ2-7, with 9 bases fitting TRBD2. Germline-derived CDR1 and CDR2 are MNHEY and SVGAGI. V shed 8 bases and J 1 base; nucleotides not matched to a gene: 6. The CDR3 covers 14 residues. This chain's CDR3 is CASEGAGGSYEQYF. The CDR3 region has the DNA TGTGCCAGCGAGGGAGCGGGAGGATCCTACGAGCAGTACTTC.